This T cell receptor (beta chain) originates from a study of T cell changes during pregnancy in multiple sclerosis. CDR1 is MDHEN, CDR2 SYDVKM, per germline. The V end was cut by 5 bases, the J end by 0 bases, with 3 bases between. The CDR3 runs 12 residues. Clones were sequenced by immunoSEQ multiplex PCR, and TCRdb holds only the in-frame ones, with some missing. The sample includes around 51,000 clones, roughly 93% seen only once; the top ten take 1.5% to 2%. J is TRBJ2-3 and V is TRBV28; D uncertain. The sequence derives from a female donor with multiple sclerosis, enrolled in a pregnancy study. This material consisted of peripheral blood, taken in the second trimester of pregnancy. The CDR3 DNA is TGTGCCAGCAGTCCTAGCACAGATACGCAGTATTTT. Translating it yields CASSPSTDTQYF.